Reported below is one T cell receptor (beta chain). Its antigen is not known. The multiple sclerosis control group consisted of treatment-naive patients whose relapsing-remitting disease, which was either stable or active, fulfilled revised McDonald criteria. The CDR3 consists of 11 residues. Germline values: CDR1 GTSNPN, CDR2 SVGIG (reference sequence). Trimming took 5 bases from V and 4 from J, leaving 5 bases between them. This entry comes from a study of CD8 T cells in Susac syndrome. Study-level points and caveats: That the number of individuals in its TCR sequencing and HLA analysis was relatively small was acknowledged by the study.

Random hexamers were used to reverse transcribe the RNA input (roughly 0.5 to 1 ug). Multiplex PCR with immunoSEQ amplified the TCR beta CDR3 across 54 Vbeta and 13 Jbeta. Via MiXCR, TCRdb re-called the immunoSEQ multiplex PCR reads, giving one row per CDR3 protein. The repertoire holds about 150,000 distinct CDR3 sequences, just under 95% seen once, with around 0.21% in the top ten. V gene TRBV30 combines with J gene TRBJ2-2; D remains unclear. The sequence was obtained from a human donor with multiple sclerosis. Sequencing was carried out using CD8+ T cells from PBMCs. CDR3: CAWVGTGELFF. CDR3 bases: TGTGCCTGGGTCGGCACCGGGGAGCTGTTTTTT.